This paragraph covers one TCR beta chain sequence. The junction shows a germline mismatch at one end, possibly a read error. CDR3 length: 15 residues. The germline CDR1 and CDR2 sequences are SGHRS and YFSETQ. Bulk tissue was left unsorted, and RNA and DNA were co-extracted from about 20-30 mg of it. Those patients suffered from chronic HBV infection and were treatment-naive. The source of the sample is a study of tumor-infiltrating lymphocytes in primary liver carcinoma. Study-level background: Productive TCRbeta reads per sample were roughly 3.65 to 8 million, not differing by tissue.

Starting material of around 460 ng total RNA yielded TCR beta cDNA via a constant-region primer. Employing slightly modified ARM-PCR, three nested multiplex PCR rounds were run, and these gave rise to the TCR beta libraries. The opening two PCR rounds, about 11 cycles each, paired TRBV1-TRBV30 forward primers with a C-beta reverse primer. TCRdb re-analysed the multiplex PCR reads in MiXCR, keeping a single row per CDR3 protein. The sample contains about 200,000 distinct CDR3 sequences, about 85% of which appear only once. The receptor's source is a man in his forties or fifties with primary liver carcinoma and hepatitis B virus infection. V gene TRBV5-1 combines with J gene TRBJ2-2, with 8 positions matching TRBD2. Material: tumor tissue from primary liver carcinoma. CDR3 sequence: CASIFGTRNTGELFF. CDR3 nucleotides: TGCGCTAGCATCTTCGGGACTAGAAACACCGGGGAGCTGTTTTTT.